The present T cell receptor (beta chain) was sequenced within a study of cytomegalovirus exposure and HLA in healthy donors. This clone was recorded once. The V end lost 5 bases, the J end lost 0 bases, and 8 bases lay between the germline ends. CDR3 length: 14 residues. Germline CDR1 reads MNHNY; CDR2 reads SVGAGI (reference sequence). Profiling relied on immunoSEQ multiplex PCR, and the TCRdb table lists in-frame clones only, not all of them. This table holds 300,000 or so clones, approximately 85% found once. The V call is TRBV6-6, the J call TRBJ1-5, with D hard to call. The receptor was derived from a man aged 25 to 45 in good health and CMV-seronegative. Sample: PBMCs. The CDR3 coding sequence is TGTGCCAGCAGTCTCGGGTCTAGCAATCAGCCCCAGCATTTT. Encoded protein: CASSLGSSNQPQHF.